This T cell receptor (beta chain) comes out of a study of beta chain features in type 1 diabetes. This clone was detected a few times. As every portion of the isolated RNA was reverse transcribed, the sequencing read expressed TCRB transcripts. This table comes from immunoSEQ multiplex PCR, and its TCRdb copy is limited to in-frame clones, with some not included. This sample has about 150,000 clones, with over 7.5% found just once. This receptor was identified in a woman between 18 and 29 years old in good health. The sample was central memory CD4+ T cells from blood.

CDR3 amino acids: CAGTGELYNEQFF. The CDR3 DNA sequence: TGCGCCGGCACAGGGGAGCTGTACAATGAGCAGTTCTTC. This chain uses TRBV23-1 with TRBJ2-1; the match to TRBD1 covers 7 bases. TRBV23-1 is assigned to the ORF class and has an uncertain function. The CDR3 runs 13 residues. Trimming at V came to 11 bases and at J to 4 bases, leaving 8 bases not matched to a gene.